A selection of T cell receptor beta chains follows, all from one sample in a study of blood T cell repertoires in COVID-19. Using immunoSEQ multiplex PCR, the repertoire was profiled, and TCRdb retains in-frame clones only, with some absent. Of around 290,000 clones listed, more than 85% are singletons. The sequencing input was peripheral blood. Receptor source: a woman aged 30 to 39 with COVID-19, enrolled during active disease. CDR3s include the opening cysteine and the closing phenylalanine or tryptophan. Fields, in order: CDR3 DNA, CDR3 protein, V gene, J gene, clone size, D gene. A D gene is named only where the DNA matches it firmly. Expanded clones are given a class, and other clones once, few, many or no size at all.

CDR3nt: TGTGCCAGTAGTATGGGTAACGCGGATCAGCCCCAGCATTTT
CDR3aa: CASSMGNADQPQHF
v_gene: TRBV19
j_gene: TRBJ1-5
abundance: once
d_gene: .

CDR3nt: TGCGCCAGCAGCTTGTTAGGGGATAAGTCCACAGATACGCAGTATTTT
CDR3aa: CASSLLGDKSTDTQYF
v_gene: TRBV5-1
j_gene: TRBJ2-3
abundance: .
d_gene: .

CDR3nt: TGTGCCAGCTCTCCTGCGGGGAATAGCAATCAGCCCCAGCATTTT
CDR3aa: CASSPAGNSNQPQHF
v_gene: TRBV19
j_gene: TRBJ1-5
abundance: .
d_gene: .

CDR3nt: TGCGCCAGCAGCTACGGAACAGGGATGGGGGAAAAACTGTTTTTT
CDR3aa: CASSYGTGMGEKLFF
v_gene: TRBV5-1
j_gene: TRBJ1-4
abundance: .
d_gene: .

CDR3nt: TGCGCCAGCAGCTTGCCCGGACAAAACTATGGCTACACCTTC
CDR3aa: CASSLPGQNYGYTF
v_gene: TRBV5-1
j_gene: TRBJ1-2
abundance: .
d_gene: .

CDR3nt: TGCGCCAGCAAAGAAGGCGGACTAGGCGATGAGCAGTTCTTC
CDR3aa: CASKEGGLGDEQFF
v_gene: TRBV5-1
j_gene: TRBJ2-1
abundance: few
d_gene: TRBD2

CDR3nt: TGTGCCAGTAGCAGATTAGAGGCGAACACTGAAGCTTTCTTT
CDR3aa: CASSRLEANTEAFF
v_gene: TRBV19
j_gene: TRBJ1-1
abundance: .
d_gene: .

CDR3nt: TGTGCCAGCAGCCCGACAGGGGATTGGAATGGCTACACCTTC
CDR3aa: CASSPTGDWNGYTF
v_gene: TRBV3-1/TRBV3-2
j_gene: TRBJ1-2
abundance: once
d_gene: TRBD1

CDR3nt: TGTGCCAGCAGTTACGGGGGGGTGGGAGAGACCCAGTACTTC
CDR3aa: CASSYGGVGETQYF
v_gene: TRBV6-5
j_gene: TRBJ2-5
abundance: .
d_gene: TRBD2

CDR3nt: TGTGCCAGCAGCCCCGGGACAGTCAATCAGCCCCAGCATTTT
CDR3aa: CASSPGTVNQPQHF
v_gene: TRBV27
j_gene: TRBJ1-5
abundance: .
d_gene: TRBD1

CDR3nt: TGTGCCAGTAGTGGGGCAGGGGTCAGGACTGAAGCTTTCTTT
CDR3aa: CASSGAGVRTEAFF
v_gene: TRBV19
j_gene: TRBJ1-1
abundance: .
d_gene: .

CDR3nt: TGTGCCAGCAGCTTAGCGGCAGGGTCCAATGAAAAACTGTTTTTT
CDR3aa: CASSLAAGSNEKLFF
v_gene: TRBV7-2
j_gene: TRBJ1-4
abundance: .
d_gene: .

CDR3nt: TGTGCCAGCAGTCGGGACATAGGGAGCTATGGCTACACCTTC
CDR3aa: CASSRDIGSYGYTF
v_gene: TRBV28
j_gene: TRBJ1-2
abundance: .
d_gene: .

CDR3nt: TGTGCCACCAGTGATTACGCGGGACAGGGGACTGAAAAACTGTTTTTT
CDR3aa: CATSDYAGQGTEKLFF
v_gene: TRBV24-1
j_gene: TRBJ1-4
abundance: .
d_gene: TRBD1

CDR3nt: TGTGCCAGTAGTATGGCGGGTCGGATCGATGGCTACACCTTC
CDR3aa: CASSMAGRIDGYTF
v_gene: TRBV19
j_gene: TRBJ1-2
abundance: .
d_gene: .

CDR3nt: TGTGCCAGCAGTTTACCCCCCCGACAGGATCTTAACTATGGCTACACCTTC
CDR3aa: CASSLPPRQDLNYGYTF
v_gene: TRBV28
j_gene: TRBJ1-2
abundance: .
d_gene: .

CDR3nt: TGTGCCAGCTCACCCCCCGCCAGCCAAGAGACCCAGTACTTC
CDR3aa: CASSPPASQETQYF
v_gene: TRBV18
j_gene: TRBJ2-5
abundance: .
d_gene: .

CDR3nt: TGTGCCTGGAGTGCCGGGTTCGTCGGCAATGAGCAGTTCTTC
CDR3aa: CAWSAGFVGNEQFF
v_gene: TRBV30
j_gene: TRBJ2-1
abundance: .
d_gene: .

CDR3nt: TGCGCCAGCAGCCAAGATCTAGCGGGACGCAATGAGCAGTTCTTC
CDR3aa: CASSQDLAGRNEQFF
v_gene: TRBV4-1
j_gene: TRBJ2-1
abundance: .
d_gene: TRBD2

CDR3nt: TGTGCCAGTAGTATTAGGGGGACAGGGGGCCTCAACTATGGCTACACCTTC
CDR3aa: CASSIRGTGGLNYGYTF
v_gene: TRBV19
j_gene: TRBJ1-2
abundance: .
d_gene: TRBD1

CDR3nt: TGTGCCAGCACCGCCCACAGGTCAACTGAAGCTTTCTTT
CDR3aa: CASTAHRSTEAFF
v_gene: TRBV27
j_gene: TRBJ1-1
abundance: .
d_gene: .

CDR3nt: TGTGCCAGCAGTTTGTTTAGGGGCGGCGCCTACGAGCAGTACTTC
CDR3aa: CASSLFRGGAYEQYF
v_gene: TRBV27
j_gene: TRBJ2-7
abundance: .
d_gene: .

CDR3nt: TGTGCCAGCAGCGGACAGGGACAAGGAAACACCATATATTTT
CDR3aa: CASSGQGQGNTIYF
v_gene: TRBV3-1/TRBV3-2
j_gene: TRBJ1-3
abundance: few
d_gene: TRBD1

CDR3nt: TGCGCCAGCAGCCAAGAAGAAACTAGCGGGAGGGCATACGGGGAGCTGTTTTTT
CDR3aa: CASSQEETSGRAYGELFF
v_gene: TRBV4-1
j_gene: TRBJ2-2
abundance: .
d_gene: TRBD2

CDR3nt: TGTGCCAGCAGTGACCCTAGCGGAGCGGCGTACGAGCAGTACTTC
CDR3aa: CASSDPSGAAYEQYF
v_gene: TRBV6-1
j_gene: TRBJ2-7
abundance: .
d_gene: TRBD2

CDR3nt: TGTGCCACCAGTGAAGGGACAGGGGGCCATGAGCAGTTCTTC
CDR3aa: CATSEGTGGHEQFF
v_gene: TRBV24-1
j_gene: TRBJ2-1
abundance: .
d_gene: TRBD1

CDR3nt: TGTGCCAGCAACAACAGGTTGACGTCCTATAATTCACCCCTCCACTTT
CDR3aa: CASNNRLTSYNSPLHF
v_gene: TRBV2
j_gene: TRBJ1-6
abundance: .
d_gene: .

CDR3nt: TGTGCCAGCAGCTTTAGTGAGACTGAAGCTTTCTTT
CDR3aa: CASSFSETEAFF
v_gene: TRBV5-6
j_gene: TRBJ1-1
abundance: few
d_gene: .

CDR3nt: TGCGCCAGCAGCTTTGCTCAGCGGAGGAGAGGGACAGATACGCAGTATTTT
CDR3aa: CASSFAQRRRGTDTQYF
v_gene: TRBV5-1
j_gene: TRBJ2-3
abundance: .
d_gene: .